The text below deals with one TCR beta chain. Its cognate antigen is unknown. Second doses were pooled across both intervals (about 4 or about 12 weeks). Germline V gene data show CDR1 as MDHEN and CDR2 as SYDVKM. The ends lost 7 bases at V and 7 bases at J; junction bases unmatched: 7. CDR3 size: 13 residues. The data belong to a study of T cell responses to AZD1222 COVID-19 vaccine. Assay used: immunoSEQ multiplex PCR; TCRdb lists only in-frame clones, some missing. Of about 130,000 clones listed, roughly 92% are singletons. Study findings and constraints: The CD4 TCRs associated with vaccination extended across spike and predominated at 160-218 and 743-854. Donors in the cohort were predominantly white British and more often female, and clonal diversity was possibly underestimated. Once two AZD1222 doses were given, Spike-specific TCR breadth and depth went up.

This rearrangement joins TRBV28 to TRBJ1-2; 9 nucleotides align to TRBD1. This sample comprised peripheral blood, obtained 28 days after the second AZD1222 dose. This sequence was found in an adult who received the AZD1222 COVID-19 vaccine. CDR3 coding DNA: TGTGCCAGCATCCCGGGACAGGGACGTGGCTACACCTTC. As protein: CASIPGQGRGYTF.